What follows are 31 T cell receptor beta chains derived from one specimen sequenced in a study of OX40 agonist ivuxolimab in advanced cancers. TCRdb's table, derived via immunoSEQ multiplex PCR, lists solely in-frame clones and lacks some. This repertoire shows under 80,000 clones, approximately 81% found once; its top ten account for approximately 2%. Sequences were derived from CD4+ or CD8+ T cells sorted from blood, sampled in a trial of the OX40 agonist ivuxolimab. The receptors derive from an adult with an advanced solid tumor such as melanoma, head and neck, liver or kidney cancer.

This chain links TRBV5-1 with TRBJ2-7, with 7 positions matching TRBD1. Germline V gives CDR1 SGHRS, CDR2 YFSETQ. This CDR3 is built from 15 residues. V was pared by 4 bases and J by 8 bases, with 15 bases of the junction left unmatched. CDR3 sequence (DNA): TGCGCCAGCAGCCCCGGTACGACAGGGTTTGAGAAGCAGTACTTC. Amino acid sequence: CASSPGTTGFEKQYF.

As concerns this clone: At one end, the junction sequence differs from germline, possibly due to a read error. This sequence joins TRBV7-7 and TRBJ2-1; 10 nucleotides align to TRBD2. This CDR3 comprises 14 residues. Germline-derived CDR1 and CDR2 are SSHAT and FNYEAQ (reference sequence). CDR3 nucleotides: TGTGCTAGCAGCTTAGCGGGAGGCTACAATGAGCAGTTCTTC. Amino acid sequence: CASSLAGGYNEQFF.

The V and J genes are TRBV10-3 and TRBJ2-7; 11 bases align to TRBD2. Germline V CDR1 and CDR2: ENHRY, SYGVKD. Trimming cost V 4 bases and J 3 bases; bases outside gene matches: 5. The CDR3 sequence is 15 residues long. This CDR3 reads CAISGFLAGGYEQYF. CDR3 DNA sequence: TGTGCCATCAGTGGTTTTCTAGCGGGAGGCTACGAGCAGTACTTC.

This clone is a singleton in its sample. The chain employs TRBV6-6 and TRBJ1-2; D is unclear. Germline V gives CDR1 MNHNY, CDR2 SVGAGI (reference sequence). V lost 7 bases and J lost 6, with 18 bases in between. The CDR3 is 14 residues long. CDR3 DNA sequence: TGTGCCAGCACGGCAAGAGGTGAGAGGGATGGCTACACCTTC. It yields the protein CASTARGERDGYTF.

The rearrangement joins TRBV4-2 to TRBJ2-1, with 7 bases aligning to TRBD2. This CDR3 contains 15 residues. CDR1 and CDR2 (germline): LGHNA, YNFKEQ. J gave up 0 bases and V 6 bases, and 5 bases lay outside the gene matches. CDR3 DNA: TGTGCCAGCAGAGCGGGACCCCACTCCTACAATGAGCAGTTCTTC. This gives the protein CASRAGPHSYNEQFF.

Only a few counts were recorded for this clone. The chain joins TRBV18 to TRBJ2-3; 15 nucleotides agree with TRBD2. There are 16 residues in the CDR3. Germline V gene sequence: CDR1 KGHSH, CDR2 LQKENI. V gave up 0 bases and J gave up 5 bases; unmatched junction bases: 0. The CDR3, as DNA: TGTGCCAGCTCACCACCGGGACTAGCGGGAGGAGATACGCAGTATTTT. Protein: CASSPPGLAGGDTQYF.

The chain combines TRBV6-4 with TRBJ2-5; TRBD1 is a possible D gene (6 bases). Germline loops: CDR1 MRHNA, CDR2 SNTAGT. The CDR3 contains 17 residues. The ends were cut back, 0 bases at V and 5 bases at J, with 19 bases in the middle. The CDR3 here is CASSDSRTVFDGETQYF. CDR3 nucleotide sequence: TGTGCCAGCAGTGACTCCCGGACAGTATTCGATGGGGAGACCCAGTACTTC.

This clone came up a few times. This chain joins TRBV5-1 and TRBJ2-4, with unresolved D. V was pared by 0 bases and J by 3 bases, with 19 bases between. This CDR3 is 18 amino acids long. CDR1 is SGHRS and CDR2 is YFSETQ in the germline V gene. The CDR3 here is CASSLGELTRIYKNIQYF. CDR3 coding DNA: TGCGCCAGCAGCTTGGGGGAACTAACACGGATATACAAAAACATTCAGTACTTC.

This clone appeared a single time. V and J are TRBV30 and TRBJ1-5; D gene uncertain. V lost 0 bases, J lost 7 bases, and 16 bases lay in between. The CDR3 is 15 residues long. Germline V gene data show CDR1 as GTSNPN and CDR2 as SVGIG (reference sequence). CDR3 region: CAWSVLGPSRQPQHF. The CDR3 DNA follows: TGTGCCTGGAGTGTACTAGGACCTTCAAGGCAGCCCCAGCATTTT.

J is TRBJ2-1 and V is TRBV10-3; D might be TRBD2 (6 bases). V lost 7 bases, J lost 9 bases, and 16 bases lay in between. The germline V gene has CDR1 ENHRY and CDR2 SYGVKD. This CDR3 is built from 13 residues. The CDR3 DNA follows: TGTGCCATCACTCCCTCGGGACTGAGTGAGCAGTTCTTC. It yields the protein CAITPSGLSEQFF.

The chain is built from TRBV5-4 and TRBJ2-1; D ambiguous. CDR3 length equals 13 residues. The germline V gene has CDR1 SGHNT and CDR2 YYREEE (reference sequence). Trimming shortened V by 4 bases and J by 1 base, and 6 bases separated the two germline ends. The CDR3 loop is CASSGGSYNEQFF. The CDR3 DNA is TGTGCCAGCAGCGGCGGATCCTACAATGAGCAGTTCTTC.

This clone has only a few counts. The chain couples TRBV28 to TRBJ1-1; 9 bases map to TRBD1. CDR1 and CDR2 (germline): MDHEN, SYDVKM. Germline trimming cut 6 bases from V and 2 bases from J; bases unmatched to any gene: 7. This CDR3 region has 15 residues. This CDR3 is CASRDYRGRNTEAFF. The CDR3 DNA reads as TGTGCCAGCAGGGACTACAGGGGGCGAAACACTGAAGCTTTCTTT.

The genes are TRBV28 and TRBJ2-3, with D uncertain. V was shortened by 1 base and J by 7 bases, with 6 bases between the two germline ends. Germline V gives CDR1 MDHEN, CDR2 SYDVKM. The CDR3 is made up of 12 amino acids. DNA of the CDR3: TGTGCCAGCAGTTTATCCGATTATACGCAGTATTTT. Amino acid sequence: CASSLSDYTQYF.

This clone was picked up a small number of times. The chain carries TRBV28 and TRBJ2-7; 12 nucleotides agree with TRBD2. V was pared by 10 bases and J by 9 bases, with 7 bases of the junction left unmatched. CDR3 length equals 12 residues. Germline CDR1 and CDR2: MDHEN and SYDVKM. CDR3 bases: TGTGCCATCGCGACTAGCGGGAGTGGGCAGTACTTC. Amino acids: CAIATSGSGQYF.

The chain uses TRBV7-8 and TRBJ2-7; D could derive from TRBD1 or TRBD2 (5 bases each). CDR1 is SGHVS and CDR2 is FQNEAQ in the germline V gene. Deletions cut 1 base from V and 0 bases from J, with 16 bases between. The CDR3 runs 17 residues. The CDR3 loop is CASSLVPGLADSYEQYF. The CDR3 DNA sequence: TGTGCCAGCAGCTTAGTACCGGGGCTCGCCGACTCCTACGAGCAGTACTTC.

This clone has more than one count but fewer than ten. The J gene is TRBJ1-2, the V gene TRBV2; D gene uncertain. Germline values: CDR1 SNHLY, CDR2 FYNNEI. The CDR3 is 15 residues long. The ends were cut back, 6 bases at V and 4 bases at J, with 18 bases in the middle. The CDR3 sequence: CASRESSISTYGYTF. The CDR3, as DNA: TGTGCCAGCAGAGAGAGTAGTATATCGACCTATGGCTACACCTTC.

This rearrangement joins TRBV18 to TRBJ1-6; unclear D gene. The CDR3 loop spans 13 amino acids. From germline, CDR1 is KGHSH and CDR2 LQKENI. Trimming stripped 4 bases from V and 7 bases from J, with 8 bases between. Written as DNA, the CDR3 is TGTGCCAGCTCACGAAGTTTCAATTCACCCCTCCACTTT. Residues: CASSRSFNSPLHF.

This rearrangement joins TRBV5-6 to TRBJ1-1; D unclear. The CDR3 contains 14 residues. Germline CDR1 and CDR2: SGHDT and YYEEEE. The V gene lost 2 bases and the J gene lost 0 bases, with 8 bases spanning the gap. The CDR3 DNA sequence: TGTGCCAGCAGCTTTTTCCCTATGAACACTGAAGCTTTCTTT. As protein: CASSFFPMNTEAFF.

This clone was counted between two and nine times. V gene TRBV11-3 combines with J gene TRBJ2-2; 8 bases agree with TRBD1. There are 15 residues in the CDR3. Germline values: CDR1 SGHNT, CDR2 YENEEA. V shed 5 bases, J shed 8 bases, and the junction held 10 bases outside the gene matches. The CDR3 bases are TGTGCCAGCAGCCCTAGGACAGGGCCGGCAGGGGAGCTGTTTTTT. This sequence encodes CASSPRTGPAGELFF.

The chain is built from TRBV30 and TRBJ2-3; TRBD1 is a possible D gene (6 bases). The V end was cut by 3 bases, the J end by 5 bases, with 18 bases between. Germline lookup yields CDR1 GTSNPN and CDR2 SVGIG (reference sequence). The CDR3 is 15 amino acids. The CDR3 sequence: CAWRGPGTSRDTQYF. The CDR3 DNA sequence: TGTGCCTGGAGAGGCCCCGGGACATCCCGAGATACGCAGTATTTT.

This clone was recorded only once. The CDR3 DNA is TGTGCCATGGCAGGGGGATCTAGCACAGATACGCAGTATTTT. This translates into CAMAGGSSTDTQYF. The chain combines TRBV10-3 with TRBJ2-3; 7 bases map to TRBD1. The CDR3 length is 14 residues. The V gene end was trimmed by 9 bases and the J gene end by 0 bases; junction bases not matched to a gene: 6. Germline V gene data show CDR1 as ENHRY and CDR2 as SYGVKD.

The chain combines TRBV2 with TRBJ2-7, with D perhaps matching TRBD2 (5 bases). The germline V gene has CDR1 SNHLY and CDR2 FYNNEI. V lost 4 bases and J 11 bases, leaving 15 bases between the germline ends. This CDR3 is built from 12 residues. In DNA, the CDR3 is TGTGCCAGCAGTGCCACTAGGGAAGAGAAGTACTTC. Its translation: CASSATREEKYF.

The gene calls are TRBV5-1 and TRBJ2-3; D remains unclear. V gave up 3 bases and J gave up 2 bases, with 1 base separating them. This CDR3 spans 11 amino acids. Germline values: CDR1 SGHRS, CDR2 YFSETQ. The CDR3 DNA reads TGCGCCAGCAGCTCCACAGATACGCAGTATTTT. It yields the protein CASSSTDTQYF.

The chain has TRBV30 and TRBJ2-3; 12 bases are a match to TRBD2. J gave up 5 bases and V 5 bases, and 5 bases lay outside the gene matches. Germline assignment: CDR1 GTSNPN and CDR2 SVGIG (reference sequence). The CDR3 consists of 14 residues. The CDR3 sequence: CAWEPGLAGDTQYF. In DNA form, the CDR3 reads TGTGCCTGGGAACCGGGACTAGCGGGAGATACGCAGTATTTT. The variable domain in full, completed from reference TRBV30 and TRBJ2-3, reads SQTIHQWPATLVQPVGSPLSLECTVEGTSNPNLYWYRQAAGRGLQLLFYSVGIGQISSEVPQNLSASRPQDRQFILSSKKLLLSDSGFYLCAWEPGLAGDTQYFGPGTRLTVL.

The chain carries TRBV20-1 and TRBJ2-1, with D unclear. The CDR3 length is 11 residues. Trimming shortened V by 3 bases and J by 4 bases, and 4 bases separated the two germline ends. Germline V gives CDR1 DFQATT, CDR2 SNEGSKA (reference sequence). CDR3 loop: CSARRYNEQFF. As DNA, the CDR3 is TGCAGTGCTAGGAGGTACAATGAGCAGTTCTTC.

The chain links TRBV10-3 to TRBJ2-5; 9 nucleotides match TRBD1. J was trimmed by 2 bases and V by 10 bases; bases with no gene match: 8. The CDR3 is made up of 14 amino acids. Germline-derived CDR1 and CDR2 are ENHRY and SYGVKD. The CDR3 nucleotides read TGTGCCACCGGGGGACAGGGCCCACAAGAGACCCAGTACTTC. Translating gives CATGGQGPQETQYF.

A single count supports this clone. This chain connects TRBV6-1 to TRBJ1-4; maybe TRBD1 (5 bases). Germline assignment: CDR1 MNHNS and CDR2 SASEGT. The CDR3 totals 16 residues. The V end was cut by 4 bases, the J end by 3 bases, with 15 bases between. The CDR3 DNA reads TGTGCCAGCAGTGTTGGGCCTAGAGGGGCTAATGAAAAACTGTTTTTT. This encodes CASSVGPRGANEKLFF.

V gene TRBV7-3 combines with J gene TRBJ1-2; no reliable D call. Trimming removed 6 bases at V and 6 bases at J, with 14 bases between. Germline V gives CDR1 SGHTA, CDR2 FQGTGA. There are 13 residues in the CDR3. The CDR3 here is CASSYMEIDGYTF. Here the CDR3 DNA reads TGTGCCAGCAGTTACATGGAGATTGATGGCTACACCTTC.

This chain links TRBV2 with TRBJ1-5; D uncertain. Trimming took off 3 bases at V and 1 base at J, with 13 bases between the two ends. Per the germline V gene, CDR1 is SNHLY and CDR2 is FYNNEI. The CDR3 loop spans 16 amino acids. The CDR3 DNA follows: TGTGCCAGCAGTGAGGGTAGGGAGAACAGCAATCAGCCCCAGCATTTT. It codes for CASSEGRENSNQPQHF.

The chain carries TRBV30 and TRBJ2-1; D is possibly TRBD2 (7 bases). V lost 3 bases and J lost 6, with 9 bases in between. The CDR3 extends over 12 amino acids. Germline values: CDR1 GTSNPN, CDR2 SVGIG (reference sequence). CDR3 in amino acids: CAWSGGRNEQFF. CDR3 DNA: TGTGCCTGGAGCGGGGGGCGCAATGAGCAGTTCTTC. Based on the CDR3 plus reference TRBV30 and TRBJ2-1, the full variable domain is SQTIHQWPATLVQPVGSPLSLECTVEGTSNPNLYWYRQAAGRGLQLLFYSVGIGQISSEVPQNLSASRPQDRQFILSSKKLLLSDSGFYLCAWSGGRNEQFFGPGTRLTVL.

This clone was seen more than once but under ten times. The chain has TRBV11-2 and TRBJ2-1; 7 nucleotides agree with TRBD2. Trimming at V came to 5 bases and at J to 8 bases, leaving 12 bases not matched to a gene. This CDR3 is built from 15 residues. Looked up from germline, CDR1 is SGHAT and CDR2 is FQNNGV. CDR3 loop: CASSPRLAQYHEQFF. DNA for the CDR3: TGTGCCAGCAGCCCCCGACTAGCACAGTACCATGAGCAGTTCTTC.